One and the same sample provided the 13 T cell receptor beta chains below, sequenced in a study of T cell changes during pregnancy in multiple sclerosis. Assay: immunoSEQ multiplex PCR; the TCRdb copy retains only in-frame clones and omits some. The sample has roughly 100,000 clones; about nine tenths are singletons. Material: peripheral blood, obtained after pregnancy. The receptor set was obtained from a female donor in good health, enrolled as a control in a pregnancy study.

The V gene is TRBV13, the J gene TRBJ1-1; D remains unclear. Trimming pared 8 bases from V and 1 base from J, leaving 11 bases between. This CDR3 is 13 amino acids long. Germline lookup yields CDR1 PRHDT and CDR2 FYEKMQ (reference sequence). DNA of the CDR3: TGTGCCAGCCGACAACAGACGAACACTGAAGCTTTCTTT. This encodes CASRQQTNTEAFF.

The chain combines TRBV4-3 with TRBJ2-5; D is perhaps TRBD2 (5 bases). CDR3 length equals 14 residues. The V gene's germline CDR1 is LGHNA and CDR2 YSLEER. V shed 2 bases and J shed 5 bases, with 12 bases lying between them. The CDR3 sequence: CASSQTAVWETQYF. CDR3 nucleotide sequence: TGCGCCAGCAGCCAAACAGCGGTTTGGGAGACCCAGTACTTC.

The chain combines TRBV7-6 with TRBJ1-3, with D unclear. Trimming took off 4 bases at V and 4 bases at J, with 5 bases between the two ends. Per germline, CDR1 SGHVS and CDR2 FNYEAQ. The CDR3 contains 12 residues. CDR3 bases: TGTGCCAGCAGCTCCCTGGGAAACACCATATATTTT. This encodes CASSSLGNTIYF. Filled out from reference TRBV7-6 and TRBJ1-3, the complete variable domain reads GAGVSQSPRYKVTKRGQDVALRCDPISGHVSLYWYRQALGQGPEFLTYFNYEAQQDKSGLPNDRFSAERPEGSISTLTIQRTEQRDSAMYRCASSSLGNTIYFGEGSWLTVV.

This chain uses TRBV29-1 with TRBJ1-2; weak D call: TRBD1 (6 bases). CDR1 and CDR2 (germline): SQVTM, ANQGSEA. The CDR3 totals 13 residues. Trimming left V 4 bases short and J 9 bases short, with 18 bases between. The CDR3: CSVGEGVARSYTF. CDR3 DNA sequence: TGCAGCGTTGGTGAGGGGGTGGCCCGGAGCTACACCTTC.

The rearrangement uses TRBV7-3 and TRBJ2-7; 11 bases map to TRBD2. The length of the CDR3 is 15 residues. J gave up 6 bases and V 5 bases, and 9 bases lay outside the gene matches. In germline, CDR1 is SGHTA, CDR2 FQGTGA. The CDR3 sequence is CASSLTSGEGAEQYF. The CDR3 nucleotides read TGTGCCAGCAGCCTGACTAGCGGGGAGGGTGCCGAGCAGTACTTC.

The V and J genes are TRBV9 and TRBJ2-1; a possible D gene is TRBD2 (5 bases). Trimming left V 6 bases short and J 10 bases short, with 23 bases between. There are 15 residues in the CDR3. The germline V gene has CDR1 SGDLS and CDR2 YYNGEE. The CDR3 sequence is CASTAFGDWFGEQFF. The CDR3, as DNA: TGTGCCAGCACCGCCTTCGGGGATTGGTTTGGAGAGCAGTTCTTC.

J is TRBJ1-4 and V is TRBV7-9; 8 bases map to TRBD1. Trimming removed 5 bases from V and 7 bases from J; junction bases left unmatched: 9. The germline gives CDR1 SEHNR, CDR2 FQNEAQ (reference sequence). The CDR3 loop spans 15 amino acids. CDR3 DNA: TGTGCCAGCAGCGGAGGACAGGGAGTTCGTGAAAAACTGTTTTTT. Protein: CASSGGQGVREKLFF.

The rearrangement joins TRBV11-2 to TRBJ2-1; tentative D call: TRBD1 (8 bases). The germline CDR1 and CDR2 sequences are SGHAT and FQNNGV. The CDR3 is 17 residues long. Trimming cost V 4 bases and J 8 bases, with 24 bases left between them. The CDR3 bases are TGTGCCAGCAGCTCTAGTGGGGGGGCAGGGGGCCAATATGAGCAGTTCTTC. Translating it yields CASSSSGGAGGQYEQFF.

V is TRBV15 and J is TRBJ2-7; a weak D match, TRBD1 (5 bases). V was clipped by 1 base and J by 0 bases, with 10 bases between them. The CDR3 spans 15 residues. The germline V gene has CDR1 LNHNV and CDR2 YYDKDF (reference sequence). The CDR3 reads CATSRAPDSSYEQYF. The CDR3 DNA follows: TGTGCCACCAGCAGAGCCCCTGACAGCTCCTACGAGCAGTACTTC.

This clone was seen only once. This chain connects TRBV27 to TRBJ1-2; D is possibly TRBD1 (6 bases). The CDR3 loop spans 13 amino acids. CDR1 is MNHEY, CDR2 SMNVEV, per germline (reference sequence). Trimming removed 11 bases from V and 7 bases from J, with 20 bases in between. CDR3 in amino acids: CAAAGGGLSGYTF. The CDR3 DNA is TGTGCCGCGGCGGGGGGCGGTTTAAGTGGCTACACCTTC.

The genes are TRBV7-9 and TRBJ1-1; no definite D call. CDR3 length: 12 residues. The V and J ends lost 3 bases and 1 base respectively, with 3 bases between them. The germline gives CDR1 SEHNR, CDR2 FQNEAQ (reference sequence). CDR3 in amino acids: CASSFQNTEAFF. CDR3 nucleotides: TGTGCCAGCAGCTTTCAGAACACTGAAGCTTTCTTT.

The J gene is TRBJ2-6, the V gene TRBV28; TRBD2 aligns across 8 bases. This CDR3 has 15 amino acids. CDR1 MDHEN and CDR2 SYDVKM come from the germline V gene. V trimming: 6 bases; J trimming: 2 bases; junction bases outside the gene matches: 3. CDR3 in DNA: TGTGCCAGCAGCCCGGGGGGGGCTGGGGCCAACGTCCTGACTTTC. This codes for CASSPGGAGANVLTF.

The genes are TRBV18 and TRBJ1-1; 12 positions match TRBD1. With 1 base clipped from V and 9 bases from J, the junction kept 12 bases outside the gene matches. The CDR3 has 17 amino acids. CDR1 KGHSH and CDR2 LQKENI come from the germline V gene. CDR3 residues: CASSPLPGQGALPKAFF. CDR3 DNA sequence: TGTGCCAGCTCACCACTTCCGGGACAGGGGGCATTACCGAAAGCTTTCTTT.